This T cell receptor beta chain was found in a study of cytomegalovirus exposure and HLA in healthy donors. Overall study context: A preliminary data release comprised around 90 million unique TCRs obtained from HLA-typed donors.

Study-level points and caveats: About 87% or about 30% of the time was how often most TCR beta V segments were productive, according to an earlier analysis. Fewer N-insertions than the roughly 670-donor mean were reportedly shown by an Asian-associated ancestry cluster in a later analysis. Confirmation in vitro established that a few CMV-associated chains were specific for CMV antigens.

The CDR3 covers 16 residues. Germline V gives CDR1 SGHRS, CDR2 YFSETQ. V gave up 0 bases and J gave up 2 bases, with 11 bases separating them. Comments on this clone: Its antigen is currently unknown.

The PCR made use of 60 Vbeta and 13 Jbeta primers. Profiling relied on immunoSEQ multiplex PCR, and the TCRdb table lists in-frame clones only, not all of them. There are 110,000 to 150,000 clones in the sample; more than 70% occur only once, and about 5.3% lies in the top ten. The source is a woman in her 50s in good health and CMV-seronegative. This sequence joins TRBV5-1 and TRBJ2-2; D is perhaps TRBD1 (6 bases). What was sequenced was PBMCs. Written as DNA, the CDR3 is TGCGCCAGCAGCTTGGCTCGACAGGCCAACACCGGGGAGCTGTTTTTT. Amino acid sequence: CASSLARQANTGELFF.